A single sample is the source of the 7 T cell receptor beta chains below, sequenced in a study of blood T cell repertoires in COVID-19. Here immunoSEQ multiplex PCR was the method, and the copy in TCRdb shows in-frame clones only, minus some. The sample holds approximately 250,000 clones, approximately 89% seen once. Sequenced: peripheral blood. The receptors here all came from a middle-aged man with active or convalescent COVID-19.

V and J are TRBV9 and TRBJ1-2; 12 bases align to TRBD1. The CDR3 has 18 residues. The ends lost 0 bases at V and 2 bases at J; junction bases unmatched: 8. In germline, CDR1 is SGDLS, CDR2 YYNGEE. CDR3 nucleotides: TGTGCCAGCAGCGTAGTCGGGACAGGGGGCCAAACAAACTATGGCTACACCTTC. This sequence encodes CASSVVGTGGQTNYGYTF.

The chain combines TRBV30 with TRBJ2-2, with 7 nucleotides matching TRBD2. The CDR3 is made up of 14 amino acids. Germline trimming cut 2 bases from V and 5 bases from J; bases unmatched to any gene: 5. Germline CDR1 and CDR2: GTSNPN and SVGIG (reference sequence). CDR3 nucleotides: TGTGCCTGGAGTCCAGGGAGGGTAACCGGGGAGCTGTTTTTT. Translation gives CAWSPGRVTGELFF.

The CDR3 protein is CASSYSPGQTYEQYF. The DNA for the CDR3 is TGTGCCAGCAGTTACAGTCCGGGACAAACTTACGAGCAGTACTTC. This chain uses TRBV6-6 with TRBJ2-7, with D possibly being TRBD1 (6 bases). This CDR3 is built from 15 residues. V was cut by 2 bases and J by 4 bases, with 15 bases left in between. The germline V gene encodes CDR1 MNHNY and CDR2 SVGAGI (reference sequence).

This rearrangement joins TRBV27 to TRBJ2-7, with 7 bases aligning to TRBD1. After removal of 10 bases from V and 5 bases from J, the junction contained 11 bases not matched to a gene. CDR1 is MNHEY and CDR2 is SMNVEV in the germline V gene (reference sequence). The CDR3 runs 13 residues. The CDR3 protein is CATPRQGAHEQYF. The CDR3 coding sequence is TGTGCCACTCCCCGACAGGGAGCCCACGAGCAGTACTTC.

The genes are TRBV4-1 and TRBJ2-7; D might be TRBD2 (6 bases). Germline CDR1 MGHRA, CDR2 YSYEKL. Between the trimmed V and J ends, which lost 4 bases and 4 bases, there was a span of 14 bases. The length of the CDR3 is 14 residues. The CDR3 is CASSPKRAGYEQYF. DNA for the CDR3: TGCGCCAGCAGCCCAAAGCGGGCAGGTTACGAGCAGTACTTC.

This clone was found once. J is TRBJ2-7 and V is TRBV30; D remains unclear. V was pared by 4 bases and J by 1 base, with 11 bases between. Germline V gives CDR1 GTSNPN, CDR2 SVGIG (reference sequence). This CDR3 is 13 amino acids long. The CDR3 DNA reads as TGTGCCTGGACACCGGAGTCTTCCTACGAGCAGTACTTC. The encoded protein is CAWTPESSYEQYF.

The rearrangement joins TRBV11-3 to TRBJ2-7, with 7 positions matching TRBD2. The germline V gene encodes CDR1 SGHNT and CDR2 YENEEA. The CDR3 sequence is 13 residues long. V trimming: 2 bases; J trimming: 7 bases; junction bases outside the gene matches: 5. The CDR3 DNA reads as TGTGCCAGCAGCTTATTCGGGGGGAGTGAGCAGTACTTC. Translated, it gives CASSLFGGSEQYF.